The 3 T cell receptor beta chains presented below share a single source sample, sequenced in a study of neurological immune-mediated disorders. TCRdb itself ran the 5' RACE reads through MiXCR, one entry per CDR3 protein. In the table there are roughly 52,000 distinct CDR3 sequences, less than 6% of which are singletons. The sequenced sample consisted of CD4+ T cells from blood. These receptors all stem from a woman between 18 and 29 years old with multiple sclerosis.

In its sample, this clonotype was seen many times. The chain uses TRBV12-3 or TRBV12-4 and TRBJ2-1; TRBD1 or TRBD2 may be the D gene (5 bases each). CDR3 length: 16 amino acids. Trimming shortened V by 6 bases and J by 6 bases, and 21 bases separated the two germline ends. In DNA, the CDR3 is TGTGCCAGCAGGACACCCGGGACCCAGTTGGGCAATGAGCAGTTCTTC. Translating gives CASRTPGTQLGNEQFF.

This clonotype has ten or more counts. V gene TRBV24-1 combines with J gene TRBJ1-2; D is uncertain. Looked up from germline, CDR1 is KGHDR and CDR2 is SFDVKD. The CDR3 is 14 residues long. V lost 1 base, J lost 2 bases, and 7 bases lay in between. DNA of the CDR3: TGTGCCACCAGTGATTTAGGGCGGAACTATGGCTACACCTTC. Translation: CATSDLGRNYGYTF.

This clonotype was seen ten or more times. The V gene is TRBV6-5, the J gene TRBJ2-3; maybe TRBD1 (6 bases). This CDR3 has 13 residues. V lost 6 bases to trimming and J lost 4 bases, with 11 bases between them. Germline CDR1 MNHEY, CDR2 SVGAGI. CDR3 sequence reads: CASRLQGPDTQYF. CDR3 sequence (DNA): TGTGCCAGCAGACTACAGGGACCAGATACGCAGTATTTT.